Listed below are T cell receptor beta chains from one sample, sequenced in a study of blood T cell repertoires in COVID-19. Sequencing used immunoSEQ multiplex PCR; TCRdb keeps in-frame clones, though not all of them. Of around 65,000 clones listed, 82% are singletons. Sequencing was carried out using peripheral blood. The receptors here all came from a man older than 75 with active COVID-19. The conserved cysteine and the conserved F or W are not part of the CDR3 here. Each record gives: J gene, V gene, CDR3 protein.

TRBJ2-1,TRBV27,ASSGTSNEQF
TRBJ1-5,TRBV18,ASSPNGGLGQPQH
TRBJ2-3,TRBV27,ASSLAGSTDTQY
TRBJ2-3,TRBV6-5,ASRQISSTDTQY
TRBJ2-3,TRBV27,ASRATRSTDTQY
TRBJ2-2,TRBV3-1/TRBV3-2,ASSLRGTGVSTGELF
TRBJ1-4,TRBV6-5,ASHGQTNEKLF
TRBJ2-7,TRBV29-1,SVDNRGGYEQY
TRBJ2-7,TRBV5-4,ASSKPGTVSYEQY
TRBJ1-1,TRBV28,ASSLQGEEAF
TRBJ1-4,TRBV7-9,ASSPGAGSNEKLF
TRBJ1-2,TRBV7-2,ASSLAESYGYT
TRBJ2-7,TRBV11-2,ASSQTRGKGVYEQY
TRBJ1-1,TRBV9,ASSVDGGTEAF
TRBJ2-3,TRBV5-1,ASSLAIQGFTDTQY
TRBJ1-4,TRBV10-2,ASTHPGGADEKLF
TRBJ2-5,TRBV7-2,ASSQTSGREETQY
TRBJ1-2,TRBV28,ASSSPPEGYT
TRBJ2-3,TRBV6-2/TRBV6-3,ASSYSSQAALIRTDTQY
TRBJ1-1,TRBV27,ASSLSVSGRTEAF
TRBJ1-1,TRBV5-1,ASSLSRNTEAF
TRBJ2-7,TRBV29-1,SALTGDSYEQY
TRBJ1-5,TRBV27,ASSLGRIGQPQH
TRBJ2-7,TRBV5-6,ASSSLSYEQY